Presented here are 10 T cell receptor beta chains from one specimen sequenced in a study of T cell clusters in autoimmune cytopenias. TRB rearrangements were amplified by touch-down multiplex PCR with mixed TRB-A/B primers. With the multiplex PCR reads reprocessed, TCRdb shows one record per CDR3 protein and no DNA. This sample contains about 7,000 distinct CDR3 sequences. Some 38,000 genome equivalents of blood DNA were amplified for TRB. The same data also went into a second study, on T cell repertoires in aging, cancer and after chemotherapy.

Sequenced: peripheral blood. The receptors here all came from a human donor in good health.

This CDR3 reads CASNVGVGEQYF. The chain has TRBV6-6 and TRBJ2-7; the D gene TCRdb calls, TRBD1, cannot be checked with no DNA. Germline CDR1 reads MNHNY; CDR2 reads SVGAGI (reference sequence). CDR3 size: 12 residues.

V and J are TRBV19 and TRBJ2-7; TCRdb designates TRBD2, a call that cannot be tested without DNA. From germline, CDR1 is LNHDA and CDR2 SQIVND (reference sequence). The CDR3 extends over 14 amino acids. CDR3 loop: CASSEPSRSYEQYF. The whole variable domain, filled in from reference TRBV19 and TRBJ2-7, reads DGGITQSPKYLFRKEGQNVTLSCEQNLNHDAMYWYRQDPGQGLRLIYYSQIVNDFQKGDIAEGYSVSREKKESFPLTVTSAQKNPTAFYLCASSEPSRSYEQYFGPGTRLTVT.

The rearrangement links TRBV11-2 to TRBJ2-7; TCRdb's D gene call, TRBD2, goes unchecked for lack of DNA. The germline CDR1 and CDR2 sequences are SGHAT and FQNNGV. The CDR3 covers 14 residues. CDR3: CASSVLAGAGEQYF.

This clonotype is deemed medium-sized (0.01 to 0.1%) by its frequency. This rearrangement joins TRBV6-2 or TRBV6-3 to TRBJ2-5. From germline, CDR1 is MNHEY and CDR2 SVGEGT. The CDR3 length is 12 residues. The CDR3 sequence is CASSYIGETQYF.

The gene calls are TRBV7-2 and TRBJ2-7; TCRdb calls TRBD2, which cannot be checked without DNA. The CDR3 extends over 15 amino acids. The germline CDR1 and CDR2 sequences are SGHTA and FQGNSA. The CDR3 protein is CASSRLAGQTGEQYF.

The chain recombines TRBV5-1 with TRBJ2-7; the TRBD2 assignment by TCRdb is unverifiable without DNA. CDR1 and CDR2 (germline): SGHRS, YFSETQ. The CDR3 totals 15 residues. This CDR3 is CASSLPTEQGGEQYF.

J is TRBJ2-5 and V is TRBV5-6. The length of the CDR3 is 18 residues. The V gene's germline CDR1 is SGHDT and CDR2 YYEEEE. CDR3 protein: CASKMRRDRVLVEETQYF.

This clonotype is deemed medium-sized (0.01 to 0.1%) by its frequency. V gene TRBV29-1 combines with J gene TRBJ2-1; the TRBD1 assignment by TCRdb is unverifiable without DNA. Germline assignment: CDR1 SQVTM and CDR2 ANQGSEA. This CDR3 spans 12 amino acids. The CDR3 is CSVEAGWHEQFF.

This chain uses TRBV30 with TRBJ1-5. CDR1 and CDR2 (germline): GTSNPN, SVGIG (reference sequence). This CDR3 comprises 12 residues. This CDR3 is CAWRTEGSPQHF.

The V call is TRBV7-9, the J call TRBJ2-3; without DNA, the TCRdb call of TRBD1 cannot be checked. Germline V gene data show CDR1 as SEHNR and CDR2 as FQNEAQ (reference sequence). CDR3 size: 14 residues. CDR3 residues: CASSGSGGGDTQYF.